This is a list of T cell receptor beta chains from one sample in a study of shared clonotypes between healthy human individuals. Profiled with immunoSEQ multiplex PCR; TCRdb holds only in-frame clones, not every one. The sample includes about 2.2 million clones, 90% to 95% of them seen just once. The specimen sequenced was naive CD8+ T cells from PBMCs. The receptors stem from a man between 18 and 35 years old in good health. Some clones in this sample may be carry-over from other donors' samples. CDR3s include the opening cysteine and the closing phenylalanine or tryptophan. The D gene is left open where the match is weak. Size tells how often a clone was seen (once, few, many) or the class of an expanded clone, and some rows leave it out.

clone size,J gene,V gene,D gene,CDR3 DNA,CDR3 protein
NA,TRBJ2-7,TRBV4-3,NA,TGCGCCAGCAGCCAAGGGAGGGGAACCTCCTACGAGCAGTACTTC,CASSQGRGTSYEQYF
NA,TRBJ2-7,TRBV9,TRBD2,TGTGCCAGCAGCGCATCCGGGACTACCTTTGGAGAGCAGTACTTC,CASSASGTTFGEQYF
NA,TRBJ2-1,TRBV4-1,TRBD2,TGCGCCAGCAGCCAGGGATCCGGGACTAGCATCATGGTGAGTTACAATGAGCAGTTCTTC,CASSQGSGTSIMVSYNEQFF
NA,TRBJ1-2,TRBV28,NA,TGTGCCAGCACCTGGCTGGGGGGGGGTTTTGGCTACACCTTC,CASTWLGGGFGYTF
NA,TRBJ2-7,TRBV7-8,TRBD2,TGTGCCAGCAGCTTACTTCGCGGCGGGGGGTTCTACGAGCAGTACTTC,CASSLLRGGGFYEQYF
NA,TRBJ2-3,TRBV4-1,NA,TGCGCCAGCAGCCAATACAGGGGAGGGGATACAGATACGCAGTATTTT,CASSQYRGGDTDTQYF
NA,TRBJ2-7,TRBV5-6,TRBD1,TGTGCCAGCAGCTTAATAACAGGGGGCCCCTACGAGCAGTACTTC,CASSLITGGPYEQYF
NA,TRBJ2-7,TRBV25-1,NA,TGTGCCAGCAGCCTTGACGAGCAGTACTTC,CASSLDEQYF
NA,TRBJ2-5,TRBV7-9,NA,TGTGCCATCGGGGAGACCCAGTACTTC,CAIGETQYF
NA,TRBJ2-1,TRBV28,NA,TGTGCCAGCAGTTTATTTTATGCCGGGAGTATGTACAATGAGCAGTTCTTC,CASSLFYAGSMYNEQFF
NA,TRBJ2-7,TRBV28,TRBD1,TGTGCCAGCAGGCCGACAGGGGCTTATTCCTACGAGCAGTACTTC,CASRPTGAYSYEQYF
NA,TRBJ2-7,TRBV11-2,NA,TGTGCCAGCAGCTGGGGCACCTACGAGCAGTACTTC,CASSWGTYEQYF
NA,TRBJ1-6,TRBV25-1,NA,TGTGCCAGCAGTGAATTAATGGGGAATTCACCCCTCCACTTT,CASSELMGNSPLHF
once,TRBJ2-3,TRBV7-8,TRBD2,TGTGCCAGCAGCTTAGAAGTAGCGGGGGCCCCTACCGATACGCAGTATTTT,CASSLEVAGAPTDTQYF
NA,TRBJ2-2,TRBV7-3,TRBD2,TGTGCCAGCAGCAAACCGGGACTAGCCGGCACCGGGGAGCTGTTTTTT,CASSKPGLAGTGELFF
NA,TRBJ1-2,TRBV9,NA,TGTGCCAGCAGCTTACGCGAGGTTAACTATGGCTACACCTTC,CASSLREVNYGYTF
NA,TRBJ1-4,TRBV7-9,NA,TGTGCCAGCAGCCATAACAGTGCGCAGCGGGAAAAACTGTTTTTT,CASSHNSAQREKLFF
NA,TRBJ1-1,TRBV25-1,NA,TGTGCCAGCAGTGAAAACCCCGGGGGGCGGAACACTGAAGCTTTCTTT,CASSENPGGRNTEAFF
NA,TRBJ2-2,TRBV28,NA,TGTGCCAGCAGTTTATCAGTTTCGAACACCGGGGAGCTGTTTTTT,CASSLSVSNTGELFF
NA,TRBJ2-7,TRBV9,NA,TGTGCCAGCAGCTCACGCCCACAGAGCTACGAGCAGTACTTC,CASSSRPQSYEQYF
NA,TRBJ2-7,TRBV5-5,TRBD2,TGTGCCAGCAGCTTGGCTTTCCTAGGGCTAGCGGACTCCTACGAGCAGTACTTC,CASSLAFLGLADSYEQYF
NA,TRBJ1-1,TRBV19,TRBD1,TGTGCCAGTAGTCGGGACAGGGGGCTTCGGGACACTGAAGCTTTCTTT,CASSRDRGLRDTEAFF
NA,TRBJ1-1,TRBV7-8,NA,TGTGCCAGCAGCTCAAACAGGGTTGGCACTGAAGCTTTCTTT,CASSSNRVGTEAFF
NA,TRBJ2-2,TRBV29-1,NA,TGCAGCGTTGAAGTGATGAGCACCGGGGAGCTGTTTTTT,CSVEVMSTGELFF
NA,TRBJ1-5,TRBV19,TRBD1,TGTGCCAGTAGTATTCGGGACAGGGGGCAGCCCCAGCATTTT,CASSIRDRGQPQHF
NA,TRBJ2-5,TRBV13,NA,TGTGCCAGCAGCCCGAGGCACTTGAGATTTGTGGAGACCCAGTACTTC,CASSPRHLRFVETQYF
NA,TRBJ1-2,TRBV27,NA,TGTGCCAGCAGTACCCTCAGGGTCGGCTATGGCTACACCTTC,CASSTLRVGYGYTF
NA,TRBJ2-7,TRBV10-1,TRBD1,TGCGCCAGCAGTACTGGACAGGGGGTTCTCTACGAGCAGTACTTC,CASSTGQGVLYEQYF
NA,TRBJ2-7,TRBV19,NA,TGTGCCAGTAGTTACACGATCTCCTACGAGCAGTACTTC,CASSYTISYEQYF
NA,TRBJ2-3,TRBV7-9,NA,TGTGCCAGCAGCTTCCCGGCAGTTCAATCTAGCACAGATACGCAGTATTTT,CASSFPAVQSSTDTQYF
NA,TRBJ2-7,TRBV7-9,TRBD1,TGTGCCAGCAGCCAAGCCGACAGGGTGATCGACGAGCAGTACTTC,CASSQADRVIDEQYF
NA,TRBJ2-5,TRBV9,NA,TGTGCCAGCAGTCTAGGGGACCCACCCCAAGAGACCCAGTACTTC,CASSLGDPPQETQYF
NA,TRBJ1-2,TRBV14,NA,TGTGCCAGCAGCTACGCCGGGACACAAGAAGGCTACACCTTC,CASSYAGTQEGYTF
NA,TRBJ2-2,TRBV11-2,NA,TGTGCCAGCAGCTCCCGGGACGGTAACACCGGGGAGCTGTTTTTT,CASSSRDGNTGELFF
NA,TRBJ2-7,TRBV30,TRBD1,TGTGCCTCGTTTACCGGGACAGAATTAGGGCAGTACTTC,CASFTGTELGQYF
NA,TRBJ2-7,TRBV19,NA,TGTGCCAGTAGTACAGGGAGCTCCTACGAGCAGTACTTC,CASSTGSSYEQYF
NA,TRBJ2-3,TRBV11-2,TRBD2,TGTGCCAGCACCACCGACCTACTACGGGAGGGTTCAGATACGCAGTATTTT,CASTTDLLREGSDTQYF
few,TRBJ1-1,TRBV6-5,NA,TGTGCCAGCAGTTACGGGGTTGGGGTCGACACTGAAGCTTTCTTT,CASSYGVGVDTEAFF
NA,TRBJ1-5,TRBV4-2,NA,TGTGCCAGCAGCCAAGATCTTGGGGCCTATAGCAATCAGCCCCAGCATTTT,CASSQDLGAYSNQPQHF
NA,TRBJ1-3,TRBV11-2,NA,TGTGCCAGCAGCATCCCCGGAAACACCATATATTTT,CASSIPGNTIYF
NA,TRBJ2-1,TRBV7-9,NA,TGTGCCAGCAGCTCACCGGGACTGGTGATGAATGAGCAGTTCTTC,CASSSPGLVMNEQFF
NA,TRBJ2-1,TRBV28,NA,TGTGCCAGCAGTTTCCTCTATGAGCAGTTCTTC,CASSFLYEQFF
NA,TRBJ2-1,TRBV2,NA,TGTGCCAGCAGTGTTGGGGTTCTCAATGAGCAGTTCTTC,CASSVGVLNEQFF
NA,TRBJ1-4,TRBV28,TRBD1,TGTGCCAGCAGTCCCTTCCCCGACAGGGTTTCATTTCATGAAAAACTGTTTTTT,CASSPFPDRVSFHEKLFF
NA,TRBJ2-1,TRBV7-2,NA,TGTGCCAGCAGCTTCAGACGGGAGTGGAATGAGCAGTTCTTC,CASSFRREWNEQFF
NA,TRBJ2-1,TRBV29-1,TRBD2,TGCAGCGTTGAAGATGCGACTAGCGGGAGGGCCAATGAGCAGTTCTTC,CSVEDATSGRANEQFF
NA,TRBJ2-7,TRBV28,TRBD1,TGTGCCAGCAGTCAGACAGGGGGTAGTTACGAGCAGTACTTC,CASSQTGGSYEQYF
NA,TRBJ2-1,TRBV7-9,TRBD2,TGTGCCAGCAGCACCCAAGCGGGAGGGCCAGGGAATGAGCAGTTCTTC,CASSTQAGGPGNEQFF
NA,TRBJ2-7,TRBV28,TRBD2,TGTGCCAGCGGTGCACTAGCGGTGACCTACGAGCAGTACTTC,CASGALAVTYEQYF
NA,TRBJ2-1,TRBV9,TRBD1,TGTGCCAGCAGCGGTGACAGGGGCGATTACAATGAGCAGTTCTTC,CASSGDRGDYNEQFF
NA,TRBJ1-2,TRBV28,NA,TGTGCCAGCAGTTTTAGGTCGGGTGTTGGTGGCTACACCTTC,CASSFRSGVGGYTF
NA,TRBJ2-1,TRBV7-9,NA,TGTGCCAGCAGATTAGCCGGGGAGCAGTTCTTC,CASRLAGEQFF
NA,TRBJ1-1,TRBV5-1,TRBD1,TGCGCCAGCAGCTTGGGCACAGGGGGCTGGAGCACTGAAGCTTTCTTT,CASSLGTGGWSTEAFF
NA,TRBJ2-7,TRBV11-2,TRBD2,TGTGCCAGCAGCTCACCGGGACTAGCGGGAGTCGAGCAGTACTTC,CASSSPGLAGVEQYF
NA,TRBJ2-7,TRBV30,TRBD1,TGTGCCTGGAGGGGGACAGGGTGGTACGAGCAGTACTTC,CAWRGTGWYEQYF
NA,TRBJ2-1,TRBV6-5,TRBD2,TGTGCCAGCAGTTACTTAACTAGCGGGAGTTACAATGAGCAGTTCTTC,CASSYLTSGSYNEQFF
NA,TRBJ2-7,TRBV27,NA,TGTGCCAGCAGTTTACGAGGGACAAGTTACTACGAGCAGTACTTC,CASSLRGTSYYEQYF
NA,TRBJ2-3,TRBV27,NA,TGTGCCAGCAGTTTTTTAGGGGGCACAGATACGCAGTATTTT,CASSFLGGTDTQYF